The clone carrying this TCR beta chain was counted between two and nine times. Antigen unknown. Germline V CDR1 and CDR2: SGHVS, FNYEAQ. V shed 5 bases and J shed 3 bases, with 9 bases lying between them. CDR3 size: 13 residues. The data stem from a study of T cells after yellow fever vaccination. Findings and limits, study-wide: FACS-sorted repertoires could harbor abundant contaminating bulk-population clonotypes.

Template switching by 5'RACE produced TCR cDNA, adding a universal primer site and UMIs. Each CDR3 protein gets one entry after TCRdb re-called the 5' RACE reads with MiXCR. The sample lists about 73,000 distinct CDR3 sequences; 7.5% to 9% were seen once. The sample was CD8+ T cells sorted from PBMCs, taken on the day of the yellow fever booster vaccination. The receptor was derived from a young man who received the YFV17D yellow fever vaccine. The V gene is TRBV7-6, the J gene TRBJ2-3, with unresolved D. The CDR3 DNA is TGTGCCAGCAGCCCTCTTGGGACAGATACGCAGTATTTT. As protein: CASSPLGTDTQYF.